Listed here are 8 T cell receptor beta chains from one sample, sequenced in a study of cytomegalovirus exposure and HLA in healthy donors. The PCR used 60 Vbeta and 13 Jbeta primers. The data were produced by immunoSEQ multiplex PCR, yet TCRdb's version contains in-frame clones alone and is incomplete. The table lists about 150,000 clones, about 88% of them singletons. The specimen sequenced was PBMCs. Receptors were obtained from a man between 25 and 39 years old in good health and CMV-seropositive.

J is TRBJ1-2 and V is TRBV7-2, with 7 bases that match TRBD1. Germline V gives CDR1 SGHTA, CDR2 FQGNSA. The CDR3 is 15 amino acids. V lost 5 bases to trimming and J lost 2 bases; unmatched junction nucleotides: 8. CDR3 nucleotides: TGTGCCAGCAGCCCAGGGGGAGGTACCAACTATGGCTACACCTTC. Residues: CASSPGGGTNYGYTF.

The chain joins TRBV29-1 to TRBJ2-3; weak D call: TRBD2 (6 bases). The CDR3 covers 14 residues. Trimming stripped 4 bases from V and 5 bases from J, with 16 bases between. Per the germline V gene, CDR1 is SQVTM and CDR2 is ANQGSEA. As DNA, the CDR3 is TGCAGCGTTGCCCCCCGCCTAGCGCGAGATACGCAGTATTTT. Its translation is CSVAPRLARDTQYF.

This clone was detected only a few times. This chain uses TRBV4-1 with TRBJ1-2; TRBD1 agrees at 8 bases. The CDR3 covers 15 residues. V shed 4 bases and J 5 bases; nucleotides not matched to a gene: 9. CDR1 MGHRA and CDR2 YSYEKL come from the germline V gene. The CDR3 sequence: CASSPPTGAHYGYTF. The CDR3 coding sequence is TGCGCCAGCAGCCCGCCGACAGGGGCACATTATGGCTACACCTTC.

The count of this clone is one. The rearrangement uses TRBV9 and TRBJ1-2; no firm D call. Germline CDR1 SGDLS, CDR2 YYNGEE. Trimming removed 0 bases from V and 4 bases from J, with 13 bases in between. The CDR3 covers 15 residues. The CDR3 nucleotides read TGTGCCAGCAGCGTAGTCGGCAGGAAAGCCTATGGCTACACCTTC. Protein product: CASSVVGRKAYGYTF.

The gene calls are TRBV19 and TRBJ2-5; the D gene is possibly TRBD2 (5 bases). The CDR3 loop spans 15 amino acids. The V end lost 3 bases, the J end lost 3 bases, and 14 bases lay between the germline ends. Germline-derived CDR1 and CDR2 are LNHDA and SQIVND (reference sequence). CDR3 DNA sequence: TGTGCCAGTAGTATGAGTAGCGTATTAAAAGAGACCCAGTACTTC. Translating it yields CASSMSSVLKETQYF.

The rearrangement links TRBV7-2 to TRBJ2-3; TRBD1 aligns across 7 bases. The germline gives CDR1 SGHTA, CDR2 FQGNSA. V was clipped by 5 bases and J by 0 bases; unmatched bases: 5. The CDR3 extends over 15 amino acids. DNA of the CDR3: TGTGCCAGCAGCCCAGGGGGAGTGAGCACAGATACGCAGTATTTT. Amino acids: CASSPGGVSTDTQYF.

The chain couples TRBV7-9 to TRBJ2-5, with D possibly TRBD1 on 6 matching bases. The germline V gene encodes CDR1 SEHNR and CDR2 FQNEAQ (reference sequence). V was trimmed by 5 bases and J by 3 bases, leaving 10 bases between them. The CDR3 runs to 13 residues. The CDR3 here is CASSASGEETQYF. CDR3 coding DNA: TGTGCCAGCAGCGCCTCAGGGGAAGAGACCCAGTACTTC.

This chain joins TRBV11-3 and TRBJ2-2, with D tentatively TRBD1 (6 bases). Trimming pared 4 bases from V and 6 bases from J, leaving 12 bases between. Germline CDR1 and CDR2: SGHNT and YENEEA. The CDR3 totals 14 residues. The CDR3 sequence is CASSSRGVAGELFF. DNA for the CDR3: TGTGCCAGCAGCTCCAGGGGCGTCGCCGGGGAGCTGTTTTTT.